This TCR beta chain was sequenced for a study of control samples from healthy donors and cancer patients (dated by TCRdb to the early 2020s). Note on this clone: It lacks a known antigen. Base qualities are not recorded, but no much larger clone differs from it by a single base.

The germline V gene specifies SGDLS as CDR1 and YYNGEE as CDR2. The CDR3 sequence holds 15 residues, the cysteine and phenylalanine included. The sequence is cut down to CDR3 DNA, 45 bases in frame from base 1. For this chain, trimming is 3 bases at the V end and 6 bases at the J end, and the number of junction bases without a gene match is 4. The library was built by means of the immunoSEQ multiplex PCR assay. In its TCRdb copy, this immuneACCESS table keeps in-frame sequences only and misses some clones. Where compared with another copy, unresolved V genes explain less than half of these, and the others have no known cause. The sample table shows approximately 100,000 clones, and approximately 89% are seen once. The ten largest account for approximately 21% of the sample.

This chain is built from TRBV9 and TRBJ1-6; 9 central bases correspond to TRBD1. The TCR originated in a man aged 25 to 40 in good health. Sequenced: blood. The CDR3 corresponds to CASSDTGGGNSPLHF. The bases are TGTGCCAGCAGCGACACAGGGGGCGGTAATTCACCCCTCCACTTT.